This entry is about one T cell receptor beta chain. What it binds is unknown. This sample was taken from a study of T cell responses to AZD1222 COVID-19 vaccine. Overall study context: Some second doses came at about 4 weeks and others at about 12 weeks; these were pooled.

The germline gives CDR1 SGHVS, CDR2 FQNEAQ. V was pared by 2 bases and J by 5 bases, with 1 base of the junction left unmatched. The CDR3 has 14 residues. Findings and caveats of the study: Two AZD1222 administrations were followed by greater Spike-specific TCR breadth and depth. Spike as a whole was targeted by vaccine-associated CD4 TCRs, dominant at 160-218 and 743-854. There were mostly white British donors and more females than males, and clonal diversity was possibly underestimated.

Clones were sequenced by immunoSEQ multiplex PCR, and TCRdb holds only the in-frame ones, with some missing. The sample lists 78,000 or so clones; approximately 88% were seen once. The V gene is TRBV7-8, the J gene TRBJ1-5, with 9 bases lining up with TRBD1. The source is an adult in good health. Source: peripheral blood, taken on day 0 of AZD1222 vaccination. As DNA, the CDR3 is TGTGCCAGCAGCTTAAACAGGGGGCATCAGCCCCAGCATTTT. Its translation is CASSLNRGHQPQHF.